Sequencing of this T cell receptor beta chain was carried out in a study of T cells in Graves' hyperthyroidism and ophthalmopathy. The study's findings and limits: Separation of ophthalmopathy from stable hyperthyroidism was achieved by a 13 V-J model. It was a median approximately 7.1 months before onset that the model predicted ophthalmopathy.

Researchers amplified the TCR beta CDR3 regions from RNA transcripts. With the HTBI primer set, the TCR CDR3 went through a first round of RT-PCR. Each CDR3 protein is one row after TCRdb ran MiXCR on the multiplex PCR reads. The sample consists of fewer than 600,000 distinct CDR3 sequences, approximately 14% of them appearing once. Ten or more counts support this clonotype. Its antigen is as yet unknown. Patients between 18 and 65 years old had hyperthyroidism, newly diagnosed and lasting under 2 months. PBMCs were obtained from approximately 10 ml fresh peripheral blood. Sequencing used blood. The receptor comes from a woman aged 40 to 50 with Graves' hyperthyroidism.

The CDR3 region is CASSPRMTVQADSGANVLTF. CDR3 DNA: TGTGCCAGCAGCCCAAGGATGACAGTTCAAGCGGACTCTGGGGCCAACGTCCTGACTTTC. This chain uses TRBV7-2 with TRBJ2-6; D possibly matches TRBD1 or TRBD2 (5 bases each). Germline CDR1 is SGHTA and CDR2 is FQGNSA. There are 20 residues in the CDR3. The V end lost 5 bases, the J end lost 0 bases, and 23 bases lay between the germline ends.